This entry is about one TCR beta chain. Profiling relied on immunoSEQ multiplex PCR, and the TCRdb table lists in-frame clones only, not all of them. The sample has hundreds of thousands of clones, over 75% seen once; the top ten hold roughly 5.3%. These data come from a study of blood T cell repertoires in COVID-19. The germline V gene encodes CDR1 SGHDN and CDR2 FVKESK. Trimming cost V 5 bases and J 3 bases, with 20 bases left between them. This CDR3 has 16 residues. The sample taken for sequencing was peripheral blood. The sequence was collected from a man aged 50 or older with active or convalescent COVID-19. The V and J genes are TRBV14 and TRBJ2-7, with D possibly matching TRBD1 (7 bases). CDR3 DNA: TGTGCCAGCAGCAGGGGGGCGGGACAGAGTTTCTACGAGCAGTACTTC. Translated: CASSRGAGQSFYEQYF.